These 18 T cell receptor beta chains share one sample of origin, sequenced in a study of T cell repertoires in cytomegalovirus infection. TCRdb reprocessed the reads via MiXCR and lists one record per CDR3 protein. The repertoire holds 640,000 or so distinct CDR3 sequences, 30% to 40% seen once, with about 18% in the top ten. These receptors have no identified antigens. The input for sequencing was cultured PBMCs, taken from culture after CMV antigen stimulation. Receptors were obtained from a human donor in good health (CMV status not recorded). Some clones in this sample may be carry-over from other donors' samples.

The chain has TRBV5-1 and TRBJ1-2; the D is unclear. This CDR3 has 13 amino acids. V lost 0 bases and J 7 bases, leaving 10 bases between the germline ends. CDR1 is SGHRS and CDR2 is YFSETQ in the germline V gene. Written as DNA, the CDR3 is TGCGCCAGCAGCTTGGTTCAGTCCGTTGGCTACACCTTC. Its protein product is CASSLVQSVGYTF.

This rearrangement joins TRBV5-6 to TRBJ1-6, with 10 bases identical to TRBD1. Trimming removed 4 bases from V and 6 bases from J; junction bases left unmatched: 4. Germline CDR1 is SGHDT and CDR2 is YYEEEE. CDR3 length: 15 residues. CDR3 DNA: TGTGCCAGCAGCCCCGACAGGGGGCTTAATTCACCCCTCCACTTT. It codes for CASSPDRGLNSPLHF.

The V call is TRBV20-1, the J call TRBJ2-5, with D tentatively TRBD1 (5 bases). This CDR3 has 16 amino acids. The V end lost 4 bases, the J end lost 5 bases, and 23 bases lay between the germline ends. Germline assignment: CDR1 DFQATT and CDR2 SNEGSKA (reference sequence). The CDR3: CSATSRRQYFGETQYF. The CDR3 region has the DNA TGCAGTGCTACTTCTAGGCGACAGTATTTTGGGGAGACCCAGTACTTC.

The V and J genes are TRBV15 and TRBJ2-2, with TRBD2 matching over 7 bases. CDR1 LNHNV and CDR2 YYDKDF come from the germline V gene (reference sequence). The CDR3 sequence is 16 residues long. V dropped 0 bases and J dropped 5; count of bases not matched to a gene: 6. CDR3 coding DNA: TGTGCCACCAGCAGAGATAGGGGACTACGAACCGGGGAGCTGTTTTTT. Translating gives CATSRDRGLRTGELFF.

This chain uses TRBV6-2 or TRBV6-3 with TRBJ2-2; the D gene is possibly TRBD2 (5 bases). This CDR3 has 16 amino acids. Deletions cut 5 bases from V and 4 bases from J, with 17 bases between. Germline V gene sequence: CDR1 MNHEY, CDR2 SVGEGT. Here the CDR3 DNA reads TGTGCCAGCAGTCGGGGTCGACCAGGCGGCACCGGGGAGCTGTTTTTT. It translates to CASSRGRPGGTGELFF.

V and J are TRBV4-1 and TRBJ1-3; D is uncertain. The CDR3 contains 15 residues. In germline, CDR1 is MGHRA, CDR2 YSYEKL. Trimming removed 4 bases at V and 0 bases at J, with 10 bases between. CDR3 coding DNA: TGCGCCAGCAGCCTGGCCCCGGTCTCTGGAAACACCATATATTTT. This codes for CASSLAPVSGNTIYF.

This clonotype was counted a few times. The gene calls are TRBV11-2 and TRBJ2-3, with unresolved D. The length of the CDR3 is 14 residues. Deletions cut 3 bases from V and 5 bases from J, with 12 bases between. In germline, CDR1 is SGHAT, CDR2 FQNNGV. The CDR3 spells CASSFRTLRDTQYF. In DNA, the CDR3 is TGTGCCAGCAGCTTTAGGACCCTAAGAGATACGCAGTATTTT.

Remarks on this clonotype: The junction shows a germline mismatch at one end, possibly a read error. The V gene is TRBV7-2, the J gene TRBJ2-7; 11 nucleotides match TRBD2. Germline assignment: CDR1 SGHTA and CDR2 FQGNSA. There are 19 residues in the CDR3. CDR3 amino acids: CASSLAGTSGALSSYEQYF. Written as DNA, the CDR3 is TGTGCCAGCAGCCTAGCGGGGACTAGCGGTGCCCTGAGCTCCTACGAGCAGTACTTC.

This clonotype was found a few times. V usage is TRBV4-1 and J usage is TRBJ1-1; D not certain. Germline CDR1 is MGHRA and CDR2 is YSYEKL. The CDR3 totals 15 residues. V was cut by 2 bases and J by 0 bases, with 10 bases left in between. The CDR3 protein is CASSQSGPMNTEAFF. The CDR3 DNA follows: TGCGCCAGCAGCCAATCCGGGCCGATGAACACTGAAGCTTTCTTT.

This clonotype has at least ten counts. The chain joins TRBV7-8 to TRBJ1-5; D possibly corresponds to TRBD1 (5 bases). Trimming removed 4 bases at V and 1 base at J, with 17 bases between. CDR1 is SGHVS, CDR2 FQNEAQ, per germline. The CDR3 has 17 residues. This CDR3 reads CASSSGRSGGSNQPQHF. The CDR3, as DNA: TGTGCCAGCAGCTCCGGCCGTAGCGGGGGGAGCAATCAGCCCCAGCATTTT. Using reference TRBV7-8 and TRBJ1-5 for the parts outside the CDR3, the full variable domain is GAGVSQSPRYKVAKRGQDVALRCDPISGHVSLFWYQQALGQGPEFLTYFQNEAQLDKSGLPSDRFFAERPEGSVSTLKIQRTQQEDSAVYLCASSSGRSGGSNQPQHFGDGTRLSIL.

V gene TRBV20-1 combines with J gene TRBJ2-1; TRBD1 agrees at 7 bases. Looked up from germline, CDR1 is DFQATT and CDR2 is SNEGSKA (reference sequence). The CDR3 loop spans 12 amino acids. Trimming at V came to 4 bases and at J to 10 bases, leaving 7 bases not matched to a gene. The CDR3 sequence: CSATRTGEEQFF. In DNA form, the CDR3 reads TGCAGTGCTACGCGAACAGGGGAGGAGCAGTTCTTC.

This rearrangement joins TRBV29-1 to TRBJ2-1; 10 bases match TRBD2. The CDR3 runs to 17 residues. The V and J ends lost 7 bases and 5 bases, in that order; junction bases with no gene match: 17. Germline-derived CDR1 and CDR2 are SQVTM and ANQGSEA. The CDR3 here is CSALPRFSGGPNNEQFF. In nucleotides, the CDR3 is TGCAGCGCTCTTCCTAGATTTAGCGGGGGGCCCAACAATGAGCAGTTCTTC.

This clonotype was detected ten times or more. DNA for the CDR3: TGTGCCAGCAGCAGACGGAGAGAAGAGACCCAGTACTTC. This translates into CASSRRREETQYF. The chain links TRBV7-2 to TRBJ2-5; D is unresolved. Trimming left V 5 bases short and J 3 bases short, with 10 bases between. The germline V gene encodes CDR1 SGHTA and CDR2 FQGNSA. The CDR3 extends over 13 amino acids.

The sample holds a few counts of this clonotype. The gene calls are TRBV7-2 and TRBJ2-7; D not certain. V was clipped by 3 bases and J by 6 bases, with 6 bases between them. The CDR3 contains 11 residues. The germline V gene has CDR1 SGHTA and CDR2 FQGNSA. CDR3 protein: CASSFGPEQYF. CDR3 nucleotide sequence: TGTGCCAGCAGCTTTGGCCCCGAGCAGTACTTC.

The CDR3: CASSKGTDAYEQYF. The CDR3 DNA reads TGCGCCAGCAGCAAGGGGACGGATGCCTACGAGCAGTACTTC. The V call is TRBV4-3, the J call TRBJ2-7; the D call may be TRBD1 or TRBD2 (5 bases each). The CDR3 length is 14 residues. Deletions cut 5 bases from V and 2 bases from J, with 13 bases between. In germline, CDR1 is LGHNA, CDR2 YSLEER.

The table lists this clonotype with a count of one. This chain joins TRBV6-5 and TRBJ1-4; possibly TRBD1 for D (5 bases). Germline V gives CDR1 MNHEY, CDR2 SVGAGI. The CDR3 spans 15 residues. Trimming pared 4 bases from V and 7 bases from J, leaving 16 bases between. Written as DNA, the CDR3 is TGTGCCAGCAGTTTACGGACACCACGGGGTGAAAAACTGTTTTTT. Translation: CASSLRTPRGEKLFF.

This clonotype was observed a single time. The rearrangement joins TRBV4-3 to TRBJ1-2; D is unresolved. In germline, CDR1 is LGHNA, CDR2 YSLEER. Deletions cut 1 base from V and 2 bases from J, with 11 bases between. This CDR3 is built from 15 residues. The CDR3, as DNA: TGCGCCAGCAGCCAAGTTACTAGGGCCAACTATGGCTACACCTTC. Its protein is CASSQVTRANYGYTF.

V gene TRBV12-3 or TRBV12-4 combines with J gene TRBJ2-2; no reliable D call. The CDR3 has 11 residues. V was clipped by 4 bases and J by 7 bases, with 4 bases between them. The CDR3 bases are TGTGCCAGCAGTTCTAACGGGGAGCTGTTTTTT. Amino acid sequence: CASSSNGELFF.